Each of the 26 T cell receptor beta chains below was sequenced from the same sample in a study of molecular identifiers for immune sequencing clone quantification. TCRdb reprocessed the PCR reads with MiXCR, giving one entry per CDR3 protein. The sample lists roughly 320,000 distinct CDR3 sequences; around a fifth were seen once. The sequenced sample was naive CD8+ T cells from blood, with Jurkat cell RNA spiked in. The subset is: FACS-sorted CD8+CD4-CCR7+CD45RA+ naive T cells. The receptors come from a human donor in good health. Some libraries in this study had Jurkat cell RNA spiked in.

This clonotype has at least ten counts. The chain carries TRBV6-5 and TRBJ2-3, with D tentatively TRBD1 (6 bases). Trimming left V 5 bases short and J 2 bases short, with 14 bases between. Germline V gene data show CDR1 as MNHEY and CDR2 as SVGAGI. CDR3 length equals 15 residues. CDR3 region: CASSVRQAYTDTQYF. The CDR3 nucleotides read TGTGCCAGCAGTGTGCGACAGGCCTACACAGATACGCAGTATTTT.

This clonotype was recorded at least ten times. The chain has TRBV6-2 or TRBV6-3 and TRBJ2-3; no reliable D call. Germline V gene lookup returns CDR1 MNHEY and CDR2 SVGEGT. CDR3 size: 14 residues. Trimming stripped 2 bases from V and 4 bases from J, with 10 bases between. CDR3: CASSYTPSADTQYF. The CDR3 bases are TGTGCCAGCAGTTACACCCCTTCCGCAGATACGCAGTATTTT.

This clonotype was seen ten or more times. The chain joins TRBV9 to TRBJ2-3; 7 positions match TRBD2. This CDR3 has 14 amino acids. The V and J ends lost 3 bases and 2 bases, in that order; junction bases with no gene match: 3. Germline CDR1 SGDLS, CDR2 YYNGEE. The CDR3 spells CASSEAGLTDTQYF. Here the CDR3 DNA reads TGTGCCAGCAGCGAAGCGGGGCTCACAGATACGCAGTATTTT.

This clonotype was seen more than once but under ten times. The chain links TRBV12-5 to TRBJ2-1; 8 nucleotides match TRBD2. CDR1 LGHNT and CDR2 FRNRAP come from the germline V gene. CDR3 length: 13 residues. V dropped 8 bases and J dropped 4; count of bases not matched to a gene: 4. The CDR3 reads CASTTGGYNEQFF. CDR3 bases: TGTGCTAGTACTACGGGGGGGTACAATGAGCAGTTCTTC. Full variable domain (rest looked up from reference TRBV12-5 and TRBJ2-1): DARVTQTPRHKVTEMGQEVTMRCQPILGHNTVFWYRQTMMQGLELLAYFRNRAPLDDSGMPKDRFSAEMPDATLATLKIQPSEPRDSAVYFCASTTGGYNEQFFGPGTRLTVL.

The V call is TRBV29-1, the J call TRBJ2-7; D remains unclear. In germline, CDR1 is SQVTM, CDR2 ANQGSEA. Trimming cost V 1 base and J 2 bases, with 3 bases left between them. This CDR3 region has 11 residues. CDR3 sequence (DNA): TGCAGCGTTGAAGGCCCCTACGAGCAGTACTTC. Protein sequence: CSVEGPYEQYF.

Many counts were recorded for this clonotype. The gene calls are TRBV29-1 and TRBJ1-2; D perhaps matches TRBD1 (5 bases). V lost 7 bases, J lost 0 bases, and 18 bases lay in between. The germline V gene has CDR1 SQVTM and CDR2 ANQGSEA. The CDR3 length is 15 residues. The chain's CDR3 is CSATEGRATNYGYTF. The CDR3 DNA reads TGCAGCGCCACAGAGGGACGAGCAACTAACTATGGCTACACCTTC.

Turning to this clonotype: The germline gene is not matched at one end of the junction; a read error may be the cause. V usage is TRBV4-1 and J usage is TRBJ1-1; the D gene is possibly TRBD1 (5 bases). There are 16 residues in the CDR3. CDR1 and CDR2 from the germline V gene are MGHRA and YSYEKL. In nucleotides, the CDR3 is TGCGCCAGCAGCCACACTCAAGGCAGGGCTAACACTGAAGCTCTCTTT. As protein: CASSHTQGRANTEALF.

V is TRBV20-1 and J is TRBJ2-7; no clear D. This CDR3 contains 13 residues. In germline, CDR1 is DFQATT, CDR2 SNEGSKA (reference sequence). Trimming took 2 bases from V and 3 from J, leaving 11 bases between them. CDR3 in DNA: TGCAGTGCTAGACAAAAGCCAAGCTACGAGCAGTACTTC. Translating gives CSARQKPSYEQYF.

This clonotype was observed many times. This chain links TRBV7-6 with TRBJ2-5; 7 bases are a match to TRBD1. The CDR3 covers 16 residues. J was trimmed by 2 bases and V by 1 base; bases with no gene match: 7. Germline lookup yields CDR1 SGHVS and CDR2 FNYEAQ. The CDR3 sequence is CASSLGPQGLQETQYF. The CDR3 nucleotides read TGTGCCAGCAGCTTAGGCCCACAGGGGCTTCAAGAGACCCAGTACTTC.

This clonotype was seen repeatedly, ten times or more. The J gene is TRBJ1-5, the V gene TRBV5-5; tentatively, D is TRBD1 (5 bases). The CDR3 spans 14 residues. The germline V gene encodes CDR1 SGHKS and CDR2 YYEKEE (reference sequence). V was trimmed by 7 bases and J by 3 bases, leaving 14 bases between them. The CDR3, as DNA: TGTGCCAGCCGCGGGTTGGGGGACAATCAGCCCCAGCATTTT. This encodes CASRGLGDNQPQHF.

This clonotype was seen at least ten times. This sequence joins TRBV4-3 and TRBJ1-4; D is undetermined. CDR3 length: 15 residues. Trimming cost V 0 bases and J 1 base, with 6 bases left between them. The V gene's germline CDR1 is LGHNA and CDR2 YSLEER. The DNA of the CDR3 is TGCGCCAGCAGCCAAGATCGGGGAACTAATGAAAAACTGTTTTTT. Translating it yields CASSQDRGTNEKLFF.

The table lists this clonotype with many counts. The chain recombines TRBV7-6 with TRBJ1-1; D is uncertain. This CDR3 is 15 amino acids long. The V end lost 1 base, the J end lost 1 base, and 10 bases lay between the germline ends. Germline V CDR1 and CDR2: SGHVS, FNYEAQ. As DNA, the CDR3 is TGTGCCAGCAGCTTAGGTAACGGACCGAACACTGAAGCTTTCTTT. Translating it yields CASSLGNGPNTEAFF.

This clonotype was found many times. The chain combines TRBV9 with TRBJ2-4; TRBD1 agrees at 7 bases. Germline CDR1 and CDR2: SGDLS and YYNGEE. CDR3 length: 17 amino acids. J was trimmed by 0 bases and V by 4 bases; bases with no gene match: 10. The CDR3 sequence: CASSTTGTDLAKNIQYF. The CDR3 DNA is TGTGCCAGCAGCACAACCGGGACAGATCTAGCCAAAAACATTCAGTACTTC. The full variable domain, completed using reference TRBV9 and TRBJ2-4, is DSGVTQTPKHLITATGQRVTLRCSPRSGDLSVYWYQQSLDQGLQFLIQYYNGEERAKGNILERFSAQQFPDLHSELNLSSLELGDSALYFCASSTTGTDLAKNIQYFGAGTRLSVL.

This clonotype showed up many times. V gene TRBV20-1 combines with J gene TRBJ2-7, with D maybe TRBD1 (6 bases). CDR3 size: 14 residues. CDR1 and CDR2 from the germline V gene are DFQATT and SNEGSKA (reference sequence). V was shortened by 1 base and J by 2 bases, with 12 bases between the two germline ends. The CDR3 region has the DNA TGCAGTGCTAGAGTCAGGGGCTTTCCCTACGAGCAGTACTTC. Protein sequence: CSARVRGFPYEQYF.

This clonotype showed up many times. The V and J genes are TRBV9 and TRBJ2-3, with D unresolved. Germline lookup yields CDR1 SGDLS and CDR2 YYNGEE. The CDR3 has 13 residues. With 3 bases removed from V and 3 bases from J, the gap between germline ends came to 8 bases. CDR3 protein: CASSALLTDTQYF. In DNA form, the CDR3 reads TGTGCCAGCAGCGCCCTTCTTACAGATACGCAGTATTTT.

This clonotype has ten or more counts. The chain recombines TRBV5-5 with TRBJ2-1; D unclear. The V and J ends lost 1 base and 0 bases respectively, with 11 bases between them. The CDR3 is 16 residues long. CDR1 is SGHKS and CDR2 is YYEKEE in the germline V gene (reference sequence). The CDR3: CASSLSLESSYNEQFF. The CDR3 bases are TGTGCCAGCAGCTTGTCCCTGGAGAGCTCCTACAATGAGCAGTTCTTC.

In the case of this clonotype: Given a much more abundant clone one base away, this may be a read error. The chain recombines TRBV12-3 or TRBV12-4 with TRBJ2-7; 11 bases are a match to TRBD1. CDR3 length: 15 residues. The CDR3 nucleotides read TGTGCCAACAGTTGGGGGACAGGGGGAAGTGACGAGCAGTACTTC. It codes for CANSWGTGGSDEQYF.

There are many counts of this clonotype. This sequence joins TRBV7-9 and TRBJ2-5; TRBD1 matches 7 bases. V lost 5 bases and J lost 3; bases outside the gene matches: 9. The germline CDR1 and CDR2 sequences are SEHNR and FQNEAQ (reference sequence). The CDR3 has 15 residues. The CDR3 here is CASSIPGTAKETQYF. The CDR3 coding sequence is TGTGCCAGCAGCATACCCGGGACAGCCAAAGAGACCCAGTACTTC.

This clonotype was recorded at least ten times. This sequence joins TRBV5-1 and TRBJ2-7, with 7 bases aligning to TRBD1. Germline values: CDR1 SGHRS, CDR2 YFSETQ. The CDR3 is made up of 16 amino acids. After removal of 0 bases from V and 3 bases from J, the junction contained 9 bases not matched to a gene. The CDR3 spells CASSLAQVQGFYEQYF. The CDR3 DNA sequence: TGCGCCAGCAGCTTGGCGCAGGTACAGGGGTTCTACGAGCAGTACTTC.

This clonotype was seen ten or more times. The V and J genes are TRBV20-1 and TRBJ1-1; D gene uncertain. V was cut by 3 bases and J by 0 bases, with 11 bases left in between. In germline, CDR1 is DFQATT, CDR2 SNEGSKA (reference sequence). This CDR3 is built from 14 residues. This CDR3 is CSARDDAMNTEAFF. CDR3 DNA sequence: TGCAGTGCTAGGGATGATGCGATGAACACTGAAGCTTTCTTT.

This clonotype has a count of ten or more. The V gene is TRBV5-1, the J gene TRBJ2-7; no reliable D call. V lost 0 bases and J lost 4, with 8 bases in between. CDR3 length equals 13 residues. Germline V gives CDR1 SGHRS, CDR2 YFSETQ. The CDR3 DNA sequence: TGCGCCAGCAGCTTGGGGCCGGAGTACGAGCAGTACTTC. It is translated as CASSLGPEYEQYF. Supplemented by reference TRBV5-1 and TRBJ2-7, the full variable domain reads KAGVTQTPRYLIKTRGQQVTLSCSPISGHRSVSWYQQTPGQGLQFLFEYFSETQRNKGNFPGRFSGRQFSNSRSEMNVSTLELGDSALYLCASSLGPEYEQYFGPGTRLTVT.

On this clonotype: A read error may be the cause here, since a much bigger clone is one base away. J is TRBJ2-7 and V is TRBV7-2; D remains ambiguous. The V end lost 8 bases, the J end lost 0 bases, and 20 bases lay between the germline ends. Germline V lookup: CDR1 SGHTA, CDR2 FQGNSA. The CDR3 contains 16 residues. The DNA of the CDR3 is TGTGCCAGCGGCCCCAGTGGTGGAGCGCTCTCCTACGAGCAGTACTTC. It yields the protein CASGPSGGALSYEQYF.

CDR3 DNA sequence: TGTGCCATCAGTGATCGAGGGGCCGAAGATACGCAGTATTTT. It translates to CAISDRGAEDTQYF. The chain is built from TRBV10-3 and TRBJ2-3; D is perhaps TRBD1 or TRBD2 (5 bases each). The V gene lost 3 bases and the J gene lost 5 bases, with 12 bases spanning the gap. Germline V gives CDR1 ENHRY, CDR2 SYGVKD. This CDR3 comprises 14 residues.

The CDR3 spells CASSLGAVTSTDTQYF. CDR3 DNA: TGTGCCAGCAGCTTGGGAGCCGTAACTAGCACAGATACGCAGTATTTT. The rearrangement uses TRBV13 and TRBJ2-3; TRBD2 is a possible D gene (5 bases). Per the germline V gene, CDR1 is PRHDT and CDR2 is FYEKMQ (reference sequence). V gave up 3 bases and J gave up 0 bases, with 13 bases separating them. The CDR3 runs to 16 residues.

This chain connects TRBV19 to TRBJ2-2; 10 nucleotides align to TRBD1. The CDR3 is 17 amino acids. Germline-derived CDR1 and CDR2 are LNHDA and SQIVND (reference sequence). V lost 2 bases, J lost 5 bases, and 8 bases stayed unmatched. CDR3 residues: CASSITRDRGMTGELFF. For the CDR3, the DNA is TGTGCCAGTAGTATAACCCGGGACAGGGGCATGACCGGGGAGCTGTTTTTT.

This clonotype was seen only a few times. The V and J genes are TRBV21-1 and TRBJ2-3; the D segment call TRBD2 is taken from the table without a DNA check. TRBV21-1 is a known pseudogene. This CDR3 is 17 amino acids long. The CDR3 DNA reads TGTGCCAGCACGGGGGGGGAGGGCCCTCTTAAAATAGGTACGCAGTATTTT. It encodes CASTGGEGPLKIGTQYF.